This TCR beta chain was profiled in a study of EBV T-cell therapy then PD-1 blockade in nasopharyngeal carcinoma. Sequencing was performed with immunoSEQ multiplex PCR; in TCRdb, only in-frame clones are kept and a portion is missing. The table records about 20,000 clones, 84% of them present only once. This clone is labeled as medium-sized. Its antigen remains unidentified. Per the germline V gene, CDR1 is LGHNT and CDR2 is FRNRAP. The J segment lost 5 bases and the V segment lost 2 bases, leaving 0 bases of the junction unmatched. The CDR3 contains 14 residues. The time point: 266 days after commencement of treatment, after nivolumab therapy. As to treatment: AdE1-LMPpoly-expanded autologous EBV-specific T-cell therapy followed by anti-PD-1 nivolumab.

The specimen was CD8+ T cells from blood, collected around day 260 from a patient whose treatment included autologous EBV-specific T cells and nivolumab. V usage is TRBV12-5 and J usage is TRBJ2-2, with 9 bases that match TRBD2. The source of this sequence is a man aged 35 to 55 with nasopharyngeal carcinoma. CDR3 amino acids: CASGLTSGTGELFF. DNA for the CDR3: TGTGCTAGTGGTTTGACTAGCGGGACCGGGGAGCTGTTTTTT.